This entry lists 11 T cell receptor beta chains sequenced from one sample in a study of T-cell memory formation after mild COVID-19. TCRdb called the 5' RACE reads again in MiXCR, with one record for every CDR3 protein. The sample includes around 50,000 distinct CDR3 sequences, 27% of them seen just once. The sample taken for sequencing was PBMCs or a T cell subset sorted from them (not recorded which). The receptors derive from a man between 18 and 35 years old who had mild COVID-19 (a few samples of this study predate the infection). Cell type and time point are not known.

This clonotype was seen only once. This could be a read error, since a much larger clone is one nucleotide away. CDR3 nucleotide sequence: TGTGCCAGCAGTGAAGGGAACACCGGGGAGCTGTTTTTT. Its protein is CASSEGNTGELFF. The genes are TRBV6-2 or TRBV6-3 and TRBJ2-2; D is ambiguous. The CDR3 is made up of 13 amino acids. The germline V and J ends were trimmed by 5 bases and 1 base, with 5 bases remaining between them. The germline V gene encodes CDR1 MNHEY and CDR2 SVGEGT.

CDR3 sequence (DNA): TGTGCCAGCAGGAGGTCCACTTTGGACACTGAAGCTTTCTTT. It is translated as CASRRSTLDTEAFF. This sequence joins TRBV6-1 and TRBJ1-1; no definite D call. The CDR3 extends over 14 amino acids. Germline V CDR1 and CDR2: MNHNS, SASEGT. V dropped 6 bases and J dropped 3 bases, with 14 bases sitting between them.

This clonotype was counted a few times. DNA of the CDR3: TGTGCCAGCAGCGGCCTCGAAAGACTAAACACTGAAGCTTTCTTT. Protein sequence: CASSGLERLNTEAFF. The chain joins TRBV11-2 to TRBJ1-1; D unresolved. Germline CDR1 is SGHAT and CDR2 is FQNNGV. V was clipped by 5 bases and J by 2 bases, with 15 bases between them. CDR3 length equals 15 residues.

The chain uses TRBV7-6 and TRBJ2-2, with D perhaps TRBD2 (6 bases). V was shortened by 5 bases and J by 2 bases, with 12 bases between the two germline ends. Looked up from germline, CDR1 is SGHVS and CDR2 is FNYEAQ. The CDR3 sequence is 15 residues long. Here the CDR3 reads CASSTGLTNTGELFF. The CDR3, as DNA: TGTGCCAGCAGCACGGGACTCACAAACACCGGGGAGCTGTTTTTT.

V is TRBV9 and J is TRBJ2-1; TRBD2 matches 10 bases. With 3 bases clipped from V and 4 bases from J, the junction kept 10 bases outside the gene matches. The CDR3 sequence is 17 residues long. In germline, CDR1 is SGDLS, CDR2 YYNGEE. CDR3 in amino acids: CASSAFPTSGHYNEQFF. The CDR3 nucleotides are TGTGCCAGCAGCGCTTTCCCGACTAGCGGGCATTACAATGAGCAGTTCTTC. The full variable domain, its missing parts supplied by reference TRBV9 and TRBJ2-1, is DSGVTQTPKHLITATGQRVTLRCSPRSGDLSVYWYQQSLDQGLQFLIQYYNGEERAKGNILERFSAQQFPDLHSELNLSSLELGDSALYFCASSAFPTSGHYNEQFFGPGTRLTVL.

The chain joins TRBV10-1 to TRBJ1-2; 7 nucleotides align to TRBD1. The CDR3 is 13 amino acids. Trimming cost V 3 bases and J 4 bases; bases outside gene matches: 2. In germline, CDR1 is WNHNN, CDR2 SYGVQD (reference sequence). CDR3 DNA sequence: TGCGCCAGCAGTGACAACAGGGGCTATGGCTACACCTTC. Translated, it gives CASSDNRGYGYTF.

This clonotype was counted a few times. The chain combines TRBV4-2 with TRBJ2-7, with 9 bases aligning to TRBD2. The germline V gene has CDR1 LGHNA and CDR2 YNFKEQ. Trimming cost V 3 bases and J 6 bases; bases outside gene matches: 3. The CDR3 is 13 amino acids. CDR3 bases: TGTGCCAGCAGCCAGGGACTAGCTGGCGAGCAGTACTTC. This sequence encodes CASSQGLAGEQYF.

The gene calls are TRBV2 and TRBJ1-1, with D maybe TRBD1 (5 bases). The CDR3 loop spans 14 amino acids. The germline CDR1 and CDR2 sequences are SNHLY and FYNNEI. Trimming removed 6 bases from V and 5 bases from J, with 16 bases in between. This CDR3 reads CASSPTEGITEAFF. CDR3 nucleotides: TGTGCCAGCAGCCCGACAGAGGGGATAACTGAAGCTTTCTTT.

This chain links TRBV20-1 with TRBJ1-1; D ambiguous. Trimming pared 6 bases from V and 1 base from J, leaving 9 bases between. This CDR3 has 12 residues. The V gene's germline CDR1 is DFQATT and CDR2 SNEGSKA (reference sequence). The CDR3 spells CSAPNWNTEAFF. In DNA form, the CDR3 reads TGCAGTGCCCCGAATTGGAACACTGAAGCTTTCTTT.

This clonotype was seen only a few times. This sequence joins TRBV10-3 and TRBJ2-3, with D unclear. The CDR3 spans 14 residues. Trimming pared 0 bases from V and 4 bases from J, leaving 8 bases between. From germline, CDR1 is ENHRY and CDR2 SYGVKD. The CDR3 spells CAISESSFSDTQYF. In DNA form, the CDR3 reads TGTGCCATCAGTGAGTCAAGTTTCTCAGATACGCAGTATTTT.

The chain combines TRBV4-2 with TRBJ2-3; 13 bases fit TRBD2. The CDR3 sequence is 15 residues long. Germline CDR1 reads LGHNA; CDR2 reads YNFKEQ. J gave up 4 bases and V 4 bases, and 2 bases lay outside the gene matches. The CDR3 nucleotides are TGTGCCAGCAGCCGAGGACTAGCGGGGGCAGATACGCAGTATTTT. Translation gives CASSRGLAGADTQYF.